This T cell receptor beta chain comes out of a study of blood T cells in healthy people across ages. V was shortened by 4 bases and J by 7 bases, with 12 bases between the two germline ends. The CDR3 spans 12 residues. The germline gives CDR1 SGDLS, CDR2 YYNGEE. A second roughly 6 to 12 cycle PCR used barcoded and J-beta primers. The template-switch adaptor, which had 12 random nucleotides, put a tag on each cDNA molecule. A single record per CDR3 protein comes from TCRdb applying MiXCR to the 5' RACE reads. Among 1.5 million to 2 million distinct CDR3 sequences, approximately 28% were seen once, and the ten largest hold more than 6%. The table lists this clonotype with a few counts. Its antigen is not known. Study-level results: The study found more naive CD4+ cells and higher diversity in long-lived than aged donors.

The sequenced sample consisted of blood. V usage is TRBV9 and J usage is TRBJ2-7, with D perhaps TRBD1 (6 bases). This clonotype was obtained from a woman aged 25-40 years in good health. This chain's CDR3 is CASSLSGQEQYF. The CDR3 DNA reads TGTGCCAGCAGCCTATCGGGACAAGAGCAGTACTTC.